Described below is a single TCR beta chain sequence and its context. Its antigen is still unknown. Base qualities are not provided; no much larger clone lies one nucleotide away. Only healthy Caucasian donors were included. The twin cohort consisted of three pairs of female monozygotic twins, all aged about 18 to 30 years. Peripheral blood mononuclear cells were used as the source from which RNA for TCR libraries was isolated. The source of the sample is a study of identical twins (dated by TCRdb to between 2015 and 2016). Background for the entire study: To test whether fetal clonotypes persist, this study deep-sequenced TCR alpha and beta repertoires from monozygotic twins, from unrelated adults of various ages, and from cord blood. Replicate twin experiments were performed at different times using different library preparation protocols to rule out contamination. Here is what the overall study found, with its caveats: Conclusions relied on cross-sectional statistical analysis, since the same donors could not be followed over many years. The excess sharing between twins in beta out-of-frame sequences was weaker because fewer shared sequences reduced the signal-to-noise ratio. Out-of-frame TCR alpha sequences shared between twins showed an excess of low generation-probability sequences compared with coincidental sharing between unrelated individuals. In monozygotic twins, out-of-frame TCR alpha sharing was systematically underestimated by recombination models, although the models agreed with sharing between unrelated individuals. Abundant cord blood beta clonotypes had fewer insertions, young adult naive repertoires showed a similar but weaker trend, and memory repertoires showed no such trend. Zero-insertion analyses could be partly confounded by invariant T cells such as MAIT and iNKT, although diverse VJ usage argued against such confounding for most clonotypes.

Library method: 5' RACE. The sequencer was an Illumina HiSeq 2000. Template switching added a universal primer binding site, and the final cDNA carried a unique molecular identifier that allowed TCR cDNA molecules to be counted accurately. First-strand cDNA for TCR alpha and beta chains was synthesized from specific primers in the conserved constant-segment region. To control for contamination, each cDNA library was double barcoded with a SMART-Mk sample barcode plus Illumina barcodes. TruSeq adapter sequences and Illumina sample barcodes were added in two successive PCR steps. The Illumina HiSeq platform was used with custom primers to sequence TCR alpha and beta cDNA libraries. As for the authors' bioinformatics: MiGEC processed the raw reads to extract unique molecular identifiers, while MiXCR was used to determine the CDR3 positions. For each individual, recombination models were inferred using an EM algorithm with the repgenHMM and IGoR tools. The tcR package in R was used for shared clonotype analysis, with sharing normalized by the product of cloneset sizes. To study raw recombination without the effects of thymic and clonal selection, out-of-frame nonproductive sequences were analyzed. TCRdb trimmed public reads at Q25 via fastp, called clones via MiXCR and kept in-frame beta chains. Rows matching on CDR3 protein sequence are summarized as one entry with the most common DNA and genes. The V and J calls reflect TCRdb's pipeline rather than the authors' work. The sample records hundreds of thousands of distinct CDR3 sequences, 12% of which are singletons. Clones ranked in the top ten supply about 1.5% of the sample.

Taken from cysteine to phenylalanine, the CDR3 has 14 residues. The retained sequence is limited to the CDR3, 42 bases, with the frame set at the first base. The junction shows trimming of 6 bases on V and 0 bases on J, plus 8 bases between the germline ends. CDR1 is given as SNHLY and CDR2 as FYNNEI, both from the germline V gene. These data were also reused for a study on yellow fever vaccine responses in identical twins. From the second report: The authors reported that the T cell response to vaccination in identical twins appeared partly convergent and partly personalized. In identical twins, the study followed T cell clones that responded to the vaccine with precision.

Specimen: PBMCs. This clonotype originated in a young woman in good health. The V and J segments used are TRBV2 and TRBJ1-4, with the D gene call left open. The CDR3 is CASSYWATNEKLFF. The sequence in DNA is TGTGCCAGCAGCTACTGGGCAACTAATGAAAAACTGTTTTTT.